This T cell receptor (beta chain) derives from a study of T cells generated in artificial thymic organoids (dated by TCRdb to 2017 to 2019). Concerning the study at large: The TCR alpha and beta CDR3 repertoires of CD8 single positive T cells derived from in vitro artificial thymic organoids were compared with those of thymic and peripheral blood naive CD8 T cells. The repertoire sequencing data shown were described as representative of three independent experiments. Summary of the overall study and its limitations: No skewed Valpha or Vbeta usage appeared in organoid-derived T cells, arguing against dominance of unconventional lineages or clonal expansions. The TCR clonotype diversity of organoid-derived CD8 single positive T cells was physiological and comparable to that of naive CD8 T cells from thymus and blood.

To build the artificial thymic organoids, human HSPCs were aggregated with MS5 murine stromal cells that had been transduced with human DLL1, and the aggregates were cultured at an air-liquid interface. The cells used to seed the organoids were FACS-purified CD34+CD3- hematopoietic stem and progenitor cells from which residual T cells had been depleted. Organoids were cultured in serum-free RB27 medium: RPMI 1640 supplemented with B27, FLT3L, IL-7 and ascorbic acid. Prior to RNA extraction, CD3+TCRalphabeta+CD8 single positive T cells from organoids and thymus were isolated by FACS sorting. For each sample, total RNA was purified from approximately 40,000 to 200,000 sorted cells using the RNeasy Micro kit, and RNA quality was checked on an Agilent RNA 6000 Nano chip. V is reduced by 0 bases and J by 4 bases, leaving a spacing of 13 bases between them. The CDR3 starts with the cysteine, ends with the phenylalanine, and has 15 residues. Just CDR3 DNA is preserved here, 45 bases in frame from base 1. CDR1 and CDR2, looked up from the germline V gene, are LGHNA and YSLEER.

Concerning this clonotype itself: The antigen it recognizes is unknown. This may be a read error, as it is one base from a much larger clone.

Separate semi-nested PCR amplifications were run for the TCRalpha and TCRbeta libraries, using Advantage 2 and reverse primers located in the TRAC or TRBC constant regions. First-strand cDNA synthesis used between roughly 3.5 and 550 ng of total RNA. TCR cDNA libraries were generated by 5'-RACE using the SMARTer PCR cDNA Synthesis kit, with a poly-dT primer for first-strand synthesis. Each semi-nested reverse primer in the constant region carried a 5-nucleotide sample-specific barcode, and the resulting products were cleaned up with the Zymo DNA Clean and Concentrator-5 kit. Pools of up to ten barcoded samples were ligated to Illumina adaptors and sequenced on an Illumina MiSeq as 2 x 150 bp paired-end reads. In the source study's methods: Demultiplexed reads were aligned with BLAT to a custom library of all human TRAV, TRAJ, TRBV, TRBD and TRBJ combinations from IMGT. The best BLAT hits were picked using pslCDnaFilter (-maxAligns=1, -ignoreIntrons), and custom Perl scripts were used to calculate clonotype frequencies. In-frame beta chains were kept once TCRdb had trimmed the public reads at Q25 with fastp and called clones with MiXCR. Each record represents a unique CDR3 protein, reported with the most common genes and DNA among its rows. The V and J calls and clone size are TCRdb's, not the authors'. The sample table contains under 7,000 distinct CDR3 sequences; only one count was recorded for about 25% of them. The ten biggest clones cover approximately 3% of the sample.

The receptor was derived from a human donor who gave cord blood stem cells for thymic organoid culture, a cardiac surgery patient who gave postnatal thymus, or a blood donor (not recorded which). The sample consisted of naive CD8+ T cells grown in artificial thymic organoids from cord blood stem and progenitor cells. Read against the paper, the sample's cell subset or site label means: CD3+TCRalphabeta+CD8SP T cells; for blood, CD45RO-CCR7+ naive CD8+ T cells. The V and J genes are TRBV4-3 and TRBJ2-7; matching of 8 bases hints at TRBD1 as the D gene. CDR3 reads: CASSQDNRGGYEQYF. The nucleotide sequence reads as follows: TGCGCCAGCAGCCAAGATAACAGGGGGGGTTACGAGCAGTACTTC.